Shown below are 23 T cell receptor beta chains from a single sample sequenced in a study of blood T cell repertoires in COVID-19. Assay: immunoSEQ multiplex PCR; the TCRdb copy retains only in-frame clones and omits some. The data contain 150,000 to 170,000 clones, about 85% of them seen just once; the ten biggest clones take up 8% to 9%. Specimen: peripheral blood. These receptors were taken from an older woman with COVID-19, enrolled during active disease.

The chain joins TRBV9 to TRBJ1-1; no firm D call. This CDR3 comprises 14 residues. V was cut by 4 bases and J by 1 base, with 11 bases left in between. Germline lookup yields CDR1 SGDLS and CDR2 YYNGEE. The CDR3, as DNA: TGTGCCAGCAGCAATGACATGGCGAACACTGAAGCTTTCTTT. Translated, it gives CASSNDMANTEAFF.

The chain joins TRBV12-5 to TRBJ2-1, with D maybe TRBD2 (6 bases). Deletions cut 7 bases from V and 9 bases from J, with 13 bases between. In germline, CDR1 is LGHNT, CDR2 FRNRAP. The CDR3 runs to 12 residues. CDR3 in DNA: TGTGCTAGTGCCCCCGGGGGAATTGAGCAGTTCTTC. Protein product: CASAPGGIEQFF.

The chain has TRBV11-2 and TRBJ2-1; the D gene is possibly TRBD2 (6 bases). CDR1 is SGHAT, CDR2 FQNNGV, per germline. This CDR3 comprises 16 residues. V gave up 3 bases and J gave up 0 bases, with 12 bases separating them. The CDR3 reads CASSFWRGYSYNEQFF. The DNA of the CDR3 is TGTGCCAGCAGCTTCTGGCGGGGCTACTCCTACAATGAGCAGTTCTTC.

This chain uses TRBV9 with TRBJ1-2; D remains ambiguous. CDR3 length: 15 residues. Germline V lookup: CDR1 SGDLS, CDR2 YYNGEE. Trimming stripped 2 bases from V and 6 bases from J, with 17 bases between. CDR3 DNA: TGTGCCAGCAGCGTGGAGGGAAGGGCCTGGGATGGCTACACCTTC. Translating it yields CASSVEGRAWDGYTF.

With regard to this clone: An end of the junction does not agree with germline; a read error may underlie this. The CDR3: CASSPQGTGYNEQFF. As DNA, the CDR3 is TGTGCCAGCTCCCCACAAGGGACAGGGTACAATGAGCAGTTCTTC. The chain couples TRBV18 to TRBJ2-1, with 9 nucleotides matching TRBD1. The germline V gene has CDR1 KGHSH and CDR2 LQKENI. The CDR3 runs 15 residues.

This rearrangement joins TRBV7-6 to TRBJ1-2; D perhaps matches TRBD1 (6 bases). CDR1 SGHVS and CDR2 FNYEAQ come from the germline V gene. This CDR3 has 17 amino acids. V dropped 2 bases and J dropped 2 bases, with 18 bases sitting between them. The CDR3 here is CASSLLGQWDTNYGYTF. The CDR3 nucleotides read TGTGCCAGCAGCTTATTAGGCCAGTGGGACACAAACTATGGCTACACCTTC.

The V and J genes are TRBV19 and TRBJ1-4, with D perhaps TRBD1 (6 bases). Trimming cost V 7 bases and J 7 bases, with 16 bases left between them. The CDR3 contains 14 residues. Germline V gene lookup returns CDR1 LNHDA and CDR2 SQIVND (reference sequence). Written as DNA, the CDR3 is TGTGCCAGTACCGTGGGGGGGGCTGGTGAAAAACTGTTTTTT. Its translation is CASTVGGAGEKLFF.

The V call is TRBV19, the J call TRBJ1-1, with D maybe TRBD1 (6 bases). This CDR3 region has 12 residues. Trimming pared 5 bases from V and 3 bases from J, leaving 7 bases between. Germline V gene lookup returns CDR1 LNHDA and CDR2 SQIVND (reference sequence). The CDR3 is CASSHRDTEAFF. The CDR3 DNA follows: TGTGCCAGTAGTCACAGGGACACTGAAGCTTTCTTT.

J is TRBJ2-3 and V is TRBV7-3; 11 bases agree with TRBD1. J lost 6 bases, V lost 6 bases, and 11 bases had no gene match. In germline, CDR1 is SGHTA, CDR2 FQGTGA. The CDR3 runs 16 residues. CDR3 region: CASRSSGTGGHDTQYF. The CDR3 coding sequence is TGTGCCAGCAGGAGCAGCGGGACAGGGGGACATGATACGCAGTATTTT.

For the CDR3, the DNA is TGTGCCTGGAGTGTAAAAGGGGCCGGCGACACCGGGGAGCTGTTTTTT. Its translation: CAWSVKGAGDTGELFF. The gene calls are TRBV30 and TRBJ2-2, with D possibly TRBD1 on 5 matching bases. Per germline, CDR1 GTSNPN and CDR2 SVGIG (reference sequence). Between the trimmed V and J ends, which lost 0 bases and 3 bases, there was a span of 14 bases. CDR3 length equals 16 residues.

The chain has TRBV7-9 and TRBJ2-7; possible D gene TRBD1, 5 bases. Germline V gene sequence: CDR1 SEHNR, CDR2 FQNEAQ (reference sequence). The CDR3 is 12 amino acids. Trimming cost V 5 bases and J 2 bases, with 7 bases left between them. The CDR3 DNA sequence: TGTGCCAGCAGCGCACAGGCCTACGAGCAGTACTTC. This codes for CASSAQAYEQYF. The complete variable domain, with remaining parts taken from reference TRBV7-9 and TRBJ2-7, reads DTGVSQNPRHKITKRGQNVTFRCDPISEHNRLYWYRQTLGQGPEFLTYFQNEAQLEKSRLLSDRFSAERPKGSFSTLEIQRTEQGDSAMYLCASSAQAYEQYFGPGTRLTVT.

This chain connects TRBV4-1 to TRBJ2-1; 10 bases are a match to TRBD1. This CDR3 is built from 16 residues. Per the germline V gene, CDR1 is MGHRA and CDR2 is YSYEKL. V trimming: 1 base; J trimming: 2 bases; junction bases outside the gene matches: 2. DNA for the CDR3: TGCGCCAGCAGCCAAGTTGGGACAGGGGCCTACAATGAGCAGTTCTTC. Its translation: CASSQVGTGAYNEQFF.

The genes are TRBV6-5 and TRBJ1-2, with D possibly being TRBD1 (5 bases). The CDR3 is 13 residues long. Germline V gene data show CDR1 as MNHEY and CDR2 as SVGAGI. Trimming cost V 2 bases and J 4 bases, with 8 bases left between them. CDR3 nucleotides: TGTGCCAGCAGTTACACCGACAGCTATGGCTACACCTTC. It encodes CASSYTDSYGYTF.

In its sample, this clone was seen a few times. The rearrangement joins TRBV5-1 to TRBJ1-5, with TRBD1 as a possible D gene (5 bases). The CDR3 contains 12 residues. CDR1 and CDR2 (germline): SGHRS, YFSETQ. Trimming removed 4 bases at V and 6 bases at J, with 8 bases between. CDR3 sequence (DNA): TGCGCCAGCAGCGCGCAGGGTCAGCCCCAGCATTTT. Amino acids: CASSAQGQPQHF. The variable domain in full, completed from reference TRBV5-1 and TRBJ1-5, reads KAGVTQTPRYLIKTRGQQVTLSCSPISGHRSVSWYQQTPGQGLQFLFEYFSETQRNKGNFPGRFSGRQFSNSRSEMNVSTLELGDSALYLCASSAQGQPQHFGDGTRLSIL.

The CDR3 spells CASSRDRALSSYTF. Here the CDR3 DNA reads TGCGCCAGCAGTAGGGACAGGGCCCTCTCAAGCTACACCTTC. The gene calls are TRBV10-2 and TRBJ1-2; 9 bases map to TRBD1. This CDR3 is built from 14 residues. The ends lost 5 bases at V and 9 bases at J; junction bases unmatched: 10. Germline V CDR1 and CDR2: WSHSY, SAAADI.

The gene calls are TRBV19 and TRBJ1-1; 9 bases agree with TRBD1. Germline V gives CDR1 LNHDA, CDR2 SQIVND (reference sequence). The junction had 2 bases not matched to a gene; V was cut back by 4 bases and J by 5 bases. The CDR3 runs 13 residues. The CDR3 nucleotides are TGTGCCAGTAGTACGACAGGGGGGACTGAAGCTTTCTTT. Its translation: CASSTTGGTEAFF. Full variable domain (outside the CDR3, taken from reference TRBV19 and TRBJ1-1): DGGITQSPKYLFRKEGQNVTLSCEQNLNHDAMYWYRQDPGQGLRLIYYSQIVNDFQKGDIAEGYSVSREKKESFPLTVTSAQKNPTAFYLCASSTTGGTEAFFGQGTRLTVV.

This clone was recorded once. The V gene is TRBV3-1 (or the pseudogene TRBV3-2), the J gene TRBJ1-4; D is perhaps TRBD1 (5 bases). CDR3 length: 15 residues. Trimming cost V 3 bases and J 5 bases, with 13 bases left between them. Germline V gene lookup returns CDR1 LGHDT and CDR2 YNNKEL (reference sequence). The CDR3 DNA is TGTGCCAGCAGCCAGGGTATAGGGGTGAATGAAAAACTGTTTTTT. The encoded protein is CASSQGIGVNEKLFF.

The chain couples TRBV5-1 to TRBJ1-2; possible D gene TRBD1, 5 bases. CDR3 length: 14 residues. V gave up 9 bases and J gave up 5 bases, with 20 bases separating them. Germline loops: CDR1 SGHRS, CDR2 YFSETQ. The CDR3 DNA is TGCGCCACCGCCTCAGAGAGGGGAGGTTATGGCTACACCTTC. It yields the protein CATASERGGYGYTF.

The CDR3 spells CSASRRDRDNSPLHF. CDR3 bases: TGCAGTGCTAGTCGCCGGGACAGGGATAATTCACCCCTCCACTTT. V usage is TRBV20-1 and J usage is TRBJ1-6, with 9 nucleotides matching TRBD1. The germline V gene encodes CDR1 DFQATT and CDR2 SNEGSKA (reference sequence). V lost 3 bases and J lost 5; bases outside the gene matches: 5. The CDR3 totals 15 residues.

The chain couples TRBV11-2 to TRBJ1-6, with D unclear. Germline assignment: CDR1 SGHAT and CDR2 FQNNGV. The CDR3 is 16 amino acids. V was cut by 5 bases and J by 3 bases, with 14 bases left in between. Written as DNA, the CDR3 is TGTGCCAGCAGCCCCGTTAGAGGCAACTATAATTCACCCCTCCACTTT. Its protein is CASSPVRGNYNSPLHF.

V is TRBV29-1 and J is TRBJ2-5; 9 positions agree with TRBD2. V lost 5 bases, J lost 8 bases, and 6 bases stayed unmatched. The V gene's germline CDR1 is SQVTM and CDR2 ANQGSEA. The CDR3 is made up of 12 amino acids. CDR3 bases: TGCAGCGTTCTCAGCGGGGGGAAAACCCAGTACTTC. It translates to CSVLSGGKTQYF.

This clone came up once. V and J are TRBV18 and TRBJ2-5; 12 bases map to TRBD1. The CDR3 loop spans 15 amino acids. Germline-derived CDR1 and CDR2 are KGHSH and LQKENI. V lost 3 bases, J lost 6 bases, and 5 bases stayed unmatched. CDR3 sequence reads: CASSPQGQGAKTQYF. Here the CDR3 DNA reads TGTGCCAGCTCACCCCAGGGACAGGGGGCGAAGACCCAGTACTTC.

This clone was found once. In nucleotides, the CDR3 is TGTGCCAGCAGTTTGGCGGGGGGGAACAGGAAACTGTTTTTT. Amino acids: CASSLAGGNRKLFF. The chain employs TRBV27 and TRBJ1-4; TRBD1 might be the D (5 bases). V was shortened by 3 bases and J by 11 bases, with 16 bases between the two germline ends. CDR1 is MNHEY, CDR2 SMNVEV, per germline (reference sequence). The CDR3 loop spans 14 amino acids.